What follows are 4 T cell receptor beta chains derived from one specimen sequenced in a study of T cells after yellow fever vaccination (dated by TCRdb to 2018 to 2020). The label giving this sample's treatment or condition can be read as: live attenuated yellow fever vaccine strain. Preparation of the library involved 5' RACE. Sequencing was performed on an Illumina NovaSeq 6000. TCRdb reanalyzed the raw reads on its own, using fastp at Q25 for trimming and MiXCR for clone calling, and kept in-frame beta chains. Rows are combined by CDR3 protein, so each entry shows the most common genes and DNA. The sample table shows some 340,000 distinct CDR3 sequences, and around 10% are seen once. The biggest ten clones account for about 3.5% of the sample. Sequenced material: CD4+ T cells sorted from PBMCs, taken 45 days after the yellow fever booster vaccination. The source is a man between 18 and 29 years old who received the YFV17D yellow fever vaccine.

The chain recombines TRBV18 with TRBJ2-3; 9 bases are a match to TRBD2. Trimming at V came to 0 bases and at J to 9 bases, leaving 10 bases not matched to a gene. CDR3 length: 16 residues. CDR1 and CDR2 from the germline V gene are KGHSH and LQKENI. The CDR3 sequence: CASSPPERGETRTQYF. Here the CDR3 DNA reads TGTGCCAGCTCACCACCAGAGCGGGGGGAGACGAGGACGCAGTATTTT.

This clonotype was seen a handful of times. The CDR3 nucleotides read TGCAGTGCCAACAGGGGCGCCTACGAGCAGTACGTC. Translating it yields CSANRGAYEQYV. The chain has TRBV20-1 and TRBJ2-7; 7 bases agree with TRBD1. The CDR3 has 12 residues. Germline V gene data show CDR1 as DFQATT and CDR2 as SNEGSKA (reference sequence). After removal of 6 bases from V and 2 bases from J, the junction contained 4 bases not matched to a gene.

The chain couples TRBV29-1 to TRBJ1-1; no firm D call. V shed 8 bases and J shed 2 bases, with 18 bases lying between them. Looked up from germline, CDR1 is SQVTM and CDR2 is ANQGSEA. The CDR3 has 14 residues. The CDR3 nucleotides are TGCAGCTCGAAAGAAGGGTGGGGAAACACTGAAGCTTTCTTT. It specifies CSSKEGWGNTEAFF.

This chain joins TRBV19 and TRBJ1-2; D ambiguous. Germline-derived CDR1 and CDR2 are LNHDA and SQIVND (reference sequence). The CDR3 spans 13 residues. Deletions cut 9 bases from V and 6 bases from J, with 17 bases between. The CDR3 nucleotides read TGTGCCAGCTATACGGAGCGGCCAGATGGCTACACCTTC. This codes for CASYTERPDGYTF.